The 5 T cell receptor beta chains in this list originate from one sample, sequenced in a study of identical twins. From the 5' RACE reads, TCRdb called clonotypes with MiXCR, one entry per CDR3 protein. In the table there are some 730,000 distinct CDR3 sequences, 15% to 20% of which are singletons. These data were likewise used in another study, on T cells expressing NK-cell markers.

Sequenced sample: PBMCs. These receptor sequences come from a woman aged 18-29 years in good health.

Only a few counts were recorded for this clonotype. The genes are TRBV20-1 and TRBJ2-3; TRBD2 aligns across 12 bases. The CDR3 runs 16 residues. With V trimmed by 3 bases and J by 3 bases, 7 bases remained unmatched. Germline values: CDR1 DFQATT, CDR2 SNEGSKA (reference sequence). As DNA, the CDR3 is TGCAGTGCTAGTGGACTAGCGGGAATTTCAACAGATACGCAGTATTTT. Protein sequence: CSASGLAGISTDTQYF.

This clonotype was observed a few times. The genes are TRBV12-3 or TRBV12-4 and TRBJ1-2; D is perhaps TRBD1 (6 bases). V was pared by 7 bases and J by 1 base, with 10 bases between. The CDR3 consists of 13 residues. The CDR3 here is CASTTDSNYGYTF. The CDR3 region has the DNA TGTGCCAGCACCACGGACAGTAACTATGGCTACACCTTC.

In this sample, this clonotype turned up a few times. CDR3 coding DNA: TGCAGTGCGCGGGCAAATAGACTTTCGAAGGATGAGCAGTTCTTC. It encodes CSARANRLSKDEQFF. The chain has TRBV20-1 and TRBJ2-1; D is possibly TRBD2 (5 bases). The germline V gene has CDR1 DFQATT and CDR2 SNEGSKA (reference sequence). V dropped 6 bases and J dropped 8 bases, with 23 bases sitting between them. The length of the CDR3 is 15 residues.

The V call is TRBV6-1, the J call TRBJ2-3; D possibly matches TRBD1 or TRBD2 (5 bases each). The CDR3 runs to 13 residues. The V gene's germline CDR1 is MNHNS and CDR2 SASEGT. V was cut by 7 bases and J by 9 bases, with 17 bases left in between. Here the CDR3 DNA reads TGTGCCAGCATCTCCCCAGGGACGCAGACGCAGTATTTT. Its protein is CASISPGTQTQYF.

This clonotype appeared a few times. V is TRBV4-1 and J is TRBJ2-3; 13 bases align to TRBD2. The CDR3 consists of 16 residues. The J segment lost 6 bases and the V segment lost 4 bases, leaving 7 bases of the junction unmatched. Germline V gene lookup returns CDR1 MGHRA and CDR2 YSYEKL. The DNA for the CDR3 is TGCGCCAGCAGCCCTGCCGGACTAGCGGGAGCGGATACGCAGTATTTT. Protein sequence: CASSPAGLAGADTQYF.